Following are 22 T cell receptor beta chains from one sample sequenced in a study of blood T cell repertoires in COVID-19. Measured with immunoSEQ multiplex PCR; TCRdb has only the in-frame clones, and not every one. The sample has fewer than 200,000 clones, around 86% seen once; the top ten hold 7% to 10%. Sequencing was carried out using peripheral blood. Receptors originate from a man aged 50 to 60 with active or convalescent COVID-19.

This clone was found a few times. CDR3 nucleotide sequence: TGCGCCAGCAGCTTTCTAGCGCCGGACATCGAGCAGTACTTC. Translation gives CASSFLAPDIEQYF. V gene TRBV5-1 combines with J gene TRBJ2-7, with a weak D call TRBD2 (6 bases). CDR1 and CDR2 (germline): SGHRS, YFSETQ. V lost 2 bases, J lost 6 bases, and 15 bases lay in between. This CDR3 is 14 amino acids long.

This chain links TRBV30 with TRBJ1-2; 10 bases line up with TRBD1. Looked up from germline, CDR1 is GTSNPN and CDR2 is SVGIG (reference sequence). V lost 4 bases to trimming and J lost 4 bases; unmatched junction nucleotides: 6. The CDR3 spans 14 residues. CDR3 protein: CAWNSGQGSYGYTF. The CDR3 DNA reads TGTGCCTGGAACTCGGGACAGGGGAGCTATGGCTACACCTTC.

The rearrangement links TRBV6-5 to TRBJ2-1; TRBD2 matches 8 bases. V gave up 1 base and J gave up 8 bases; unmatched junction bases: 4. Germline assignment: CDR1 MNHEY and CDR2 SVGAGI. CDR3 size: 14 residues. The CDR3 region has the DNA TGTGCCAGCAGTTACTTAGCGGGGAACGATGAGCAGTTCTTC. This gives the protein CASSYLAGNDEQFF.

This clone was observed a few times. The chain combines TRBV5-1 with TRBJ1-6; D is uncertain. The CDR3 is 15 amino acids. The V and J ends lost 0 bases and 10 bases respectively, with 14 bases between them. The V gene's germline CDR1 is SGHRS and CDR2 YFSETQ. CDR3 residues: CASSLEIGPGSPLHF. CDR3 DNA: TGCGCCAGCAGCTTGGAAATTGGGCCGGGATCACCCCTCCACTTT.

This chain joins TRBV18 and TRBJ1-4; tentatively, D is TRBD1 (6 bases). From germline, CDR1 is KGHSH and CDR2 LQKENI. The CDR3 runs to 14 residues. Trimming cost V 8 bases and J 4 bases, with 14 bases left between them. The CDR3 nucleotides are TGTGCCAGCACCTTGCAGGGGAATAATGAAAAACTGTTTTTT. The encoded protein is CASTLQGNNEKLFF.

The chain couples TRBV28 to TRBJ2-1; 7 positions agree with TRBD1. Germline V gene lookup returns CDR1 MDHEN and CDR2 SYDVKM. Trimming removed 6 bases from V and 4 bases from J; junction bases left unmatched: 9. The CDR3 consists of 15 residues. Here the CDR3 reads CASRATGFIYNEQFF. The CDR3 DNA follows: TGTGCCAGCAGGGCGACAGGGTTTATTTACAATGAGCAGTTCTTC.

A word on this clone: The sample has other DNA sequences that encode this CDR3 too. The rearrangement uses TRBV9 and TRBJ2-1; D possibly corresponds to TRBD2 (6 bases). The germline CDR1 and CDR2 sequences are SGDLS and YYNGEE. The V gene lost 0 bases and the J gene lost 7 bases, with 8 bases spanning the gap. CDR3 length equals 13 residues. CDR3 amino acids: CASSVGLANEQFF. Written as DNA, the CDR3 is TGTGCCAGCAGCGTAGGTCTAGCGAATGAGCAGTTCTTC. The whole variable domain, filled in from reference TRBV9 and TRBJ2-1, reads DSGVTQTPKHLITATGQRVTLRCSPRSGDLSVYWYQQSLDQGLQFLIQYYNGEERAKGNILERFSAQQFPDLHSELNLSSLELGDSALYFCASSVGLANEQFFGPGTRLTVL.

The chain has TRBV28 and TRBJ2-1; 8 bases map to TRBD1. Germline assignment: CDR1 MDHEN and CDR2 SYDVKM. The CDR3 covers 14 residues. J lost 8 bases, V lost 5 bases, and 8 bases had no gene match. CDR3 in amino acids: CASSPGQVVYEQFF. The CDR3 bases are TGTGCCAGCAGTCCGGGACAGGTAGTCTATGAGCAGTTCTTC.

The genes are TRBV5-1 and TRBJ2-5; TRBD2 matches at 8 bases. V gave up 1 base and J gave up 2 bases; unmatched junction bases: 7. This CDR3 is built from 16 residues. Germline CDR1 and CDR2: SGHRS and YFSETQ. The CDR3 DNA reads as TGCGCCAGCAGCTTGATTATGACGGGAGGGCAAGAGACCCAGTACTTC. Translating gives CASSLIMTGGQETQYF.

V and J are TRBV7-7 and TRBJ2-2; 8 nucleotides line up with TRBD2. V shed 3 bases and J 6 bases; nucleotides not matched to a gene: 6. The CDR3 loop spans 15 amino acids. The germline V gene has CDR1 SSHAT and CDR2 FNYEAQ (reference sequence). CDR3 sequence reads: CASSFGTSVPGELFF. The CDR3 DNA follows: TGTGCCAGCAGCTTCGGGACTAGTGTCCCCGGGGAGCTGTTTTTT.

The CDR3 protein is CASSEAVRGNSPLHF. For the CDR3, the DNA is TGTGCCAGCAGTGAAGCGGTAAGGGGCAATTCACCCCTCCACTTT. This chain links TRBV6-1 with TRBJ1-6, with D possibly TRBD1 on 5 matching bases. The V end lost 0 bases, the J end lost 7 bases, and 10 bases lay between the germline ends. This CDR3 region has 15 residues. Germline assignment: CDR1 MNHNS and CDR2 SASEGT.

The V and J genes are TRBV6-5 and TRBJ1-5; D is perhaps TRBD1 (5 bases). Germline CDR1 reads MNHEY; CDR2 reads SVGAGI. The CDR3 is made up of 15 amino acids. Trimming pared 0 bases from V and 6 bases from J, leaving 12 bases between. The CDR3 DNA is TGTGCCAGCAGTTACTCGGGGGGTTCTGCTCAGCCCCAGCATTTT. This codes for CASSYSGGSAQPQHF.

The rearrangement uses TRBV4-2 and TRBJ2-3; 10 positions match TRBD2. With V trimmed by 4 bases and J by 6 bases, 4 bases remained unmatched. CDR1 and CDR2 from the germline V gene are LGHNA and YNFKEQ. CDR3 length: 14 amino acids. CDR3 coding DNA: TGTGCCAGCAGCCTAGCGGGAGGTATGGATACGCAGTATTTT. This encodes CASSLAGGMDTQYF.

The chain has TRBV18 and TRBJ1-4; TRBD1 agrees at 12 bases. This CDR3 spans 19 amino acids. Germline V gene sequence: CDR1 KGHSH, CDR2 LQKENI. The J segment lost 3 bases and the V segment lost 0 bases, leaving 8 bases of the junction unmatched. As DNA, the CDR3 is TGTGCCAGCTCACCACCGAGACCGGGACAGGGGGCATCTAATGAAAAACTGTTTTTT. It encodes CASSPPRPGQGASNEKLFF.

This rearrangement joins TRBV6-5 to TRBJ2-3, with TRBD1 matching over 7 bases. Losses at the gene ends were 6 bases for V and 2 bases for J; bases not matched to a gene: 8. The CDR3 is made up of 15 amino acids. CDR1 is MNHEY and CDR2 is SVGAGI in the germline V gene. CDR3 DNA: TGTGCCAGCAGGGAGACAGGGCAATACACAGATACGCAGTATTTT. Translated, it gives CASRETGQYTDTQYF.

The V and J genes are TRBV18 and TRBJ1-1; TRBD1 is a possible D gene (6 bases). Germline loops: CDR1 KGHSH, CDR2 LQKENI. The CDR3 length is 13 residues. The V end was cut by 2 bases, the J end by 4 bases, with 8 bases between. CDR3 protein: CASSPETGTEAFF. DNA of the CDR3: TGTGCCAGCTCACCAGAGACAGGCACTGAAGCTTTCTTT.

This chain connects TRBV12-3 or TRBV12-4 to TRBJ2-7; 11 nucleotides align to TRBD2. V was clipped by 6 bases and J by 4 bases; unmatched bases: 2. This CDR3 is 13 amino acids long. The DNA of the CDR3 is TGTGCCAGCAGGACTAGCGGGATTTACGAGCAGTACTTC. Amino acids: CASRTSGIYEQYF.

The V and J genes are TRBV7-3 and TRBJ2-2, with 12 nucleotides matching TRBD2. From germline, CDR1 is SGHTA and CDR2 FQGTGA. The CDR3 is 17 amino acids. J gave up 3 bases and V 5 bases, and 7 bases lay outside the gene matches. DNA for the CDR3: TGTGCCAGCAGCCCCTGGACTAGCGGGATTTACACCGGGGAGCTGTTTTTT. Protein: CASSPWTSGIYTGELFF.

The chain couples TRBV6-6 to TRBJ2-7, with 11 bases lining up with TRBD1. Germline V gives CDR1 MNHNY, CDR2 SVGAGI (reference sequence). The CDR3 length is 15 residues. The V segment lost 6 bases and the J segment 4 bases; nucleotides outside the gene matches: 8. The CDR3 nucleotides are TGTGCCAGCAGCCACCAAGGACAGGGGGCGTACGAGCAGTACTTC. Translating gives CASSHQGQGAYEQYF.

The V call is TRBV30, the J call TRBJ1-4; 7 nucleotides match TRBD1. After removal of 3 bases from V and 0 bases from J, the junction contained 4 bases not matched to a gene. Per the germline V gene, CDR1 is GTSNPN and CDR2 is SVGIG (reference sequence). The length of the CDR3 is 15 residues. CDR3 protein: CAWSPGTATNEKLFF. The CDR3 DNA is TGTGCCTGGAGCCCTGGGACAGCAACTAATGAAAAACTGTTTTTT.

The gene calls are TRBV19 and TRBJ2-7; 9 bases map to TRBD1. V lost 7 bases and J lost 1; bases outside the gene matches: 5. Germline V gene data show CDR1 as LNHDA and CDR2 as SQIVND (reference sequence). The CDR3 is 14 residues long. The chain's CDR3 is CASMPGQGSYEQYF. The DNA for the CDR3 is TGTGCCAGTATGCCGGGACAGGGTTCCTACGAGCAGTACTTC.

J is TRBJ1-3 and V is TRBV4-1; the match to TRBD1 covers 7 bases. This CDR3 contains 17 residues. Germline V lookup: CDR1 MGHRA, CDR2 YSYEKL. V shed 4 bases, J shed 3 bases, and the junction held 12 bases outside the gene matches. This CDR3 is CASSPPTGVDGGNTIYF. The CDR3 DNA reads TGCGCCAGCAGCCCTCCAACAGGGGTGGATGGTGGAAACACCATATATTTT.